The 26 T cell receptor beta chains below were found in one sample sequenced in a study of blood T cell repertoires in COVID-19 (dated by TCRdb to between 2020 and 2021). Library preparation employed the immunoSEQ multiplex PCR assay. TCRdb's version of the immuneACCESS table is confined to in-frame rearrangements and falls short of the full clone set. An unresolved V gene accounts for under half of the shortfall where checked; the remainder is of unknown origin. This sample has around 190,000 clones in its table, and roughly 82% of those were observed once. Together, the top ten hold under 15% of the sample. The sequencing sample was made of peripheral blood. The receptors shown here come from a human donor in a cohort sampled during active COVID-19.

This chain connects TRBV19 to TRBJ1-3; 8 bases agree with TRBD1. Germline lookup yields CDR1 LNHDA and CDR2 SQIVND (reference sequence). The CDR3 spans 16 residues. V gave up 7 bases and J gave up 4 bases; unmatched junction bases: 12. The CDR3 DNA reads as TGTGCCAGTAAAAGGGGAGGACAGGGAGAAGGAAACACCATATATTTT. Translation: CASKRGGQGEGNTIYF. Combining the CDR3 with reference TRBV19 and TRBJ1-3 gives the whole variable domain DGGITQSPKYLFRKEGQNVTLSCEQNLNHDAMYWYRQDPGQGLRLIYYSQIVNDFQKGDIAEGYSVSREKKESFPLTVTSAQKNPTAFYLCASKRGGQGEGNTIYFGEGSWLTVV.

This chain uses TRBV20-1 with TRBJ2-3, with 9 bases aligning to TRBD2. The germline CDR1 and CDR2 sequences are DFQATT and SNEGSKA (reference sequence). This CDR3 comprises 14 residues. With V trimmed by 3 bases and J by 4 bases, 5 bases remained unmatched. The CDR3, as DNA: TGCAGTGCTAGTTCGGGACTAGCAGCAGATACGCAGTATTTT. This codes for CSASSGLAADTQYF.

The gene calls are TRBV6-1 and TRBJ2-5, with 8 bases that match TRBD1. Germline CDR1 MNHNS, CDR2 SASEGT. The CDR3 is 15 amino acids. Trimming at V came to 3 bases and at J to 5 bases, leaving 8 bases not matched to a gene. CDR3 nucleotides: TGTGCCAGCAGTGAGGTACAGGGGGTGGGGGAGACCCAGTACTTC. This encodes CASSEVQGVGETQYF.

The chain uses TRBV29-1 and TRBJ2-1; the match to TRBD2 covers 8 bases. The V gene end was trimmed by 3 bases and the J gene end by 8 bases; junction bases not matched to a gene: 15. CDR1 and CDR2 (germline): SQVTM, ANQGSEA. This CDR3 spans 16 amino acids. CDR3 nucleotide sequence: TGCAGCGTTGATAAGCGGGAGAGTCCTACAAGCTATGAGCAGTTCTTC. This sequence encodes CSVDKRESPTSYEQFF.

The rearrangement uses TRBV19 and TRBJ2-7; 8 nucleotides align to TRBD2. After removal of 5 bases from V and 1 base from J, the junction contained 7 bases not matched to a gene. Germline CDR1 LNHDA, CDR2 SQIVND (reference sequence). The CDR3 contains 15 residues. The CDR3, as DNA: TGTGCCAGTAGTGAAGCGGGAGTGAATTCCTACGAGCAGTACTTC. Protein: CASSEAGVNSYEQYF.

CDR3 sequence: CASSSGTGGHEQYF. CDR3 in DNA: TGTGCCAGTAGTTCCGGGACAGGGGGTCACGAGCAGTACTTC. The chain recombines TRBV19 with TRBJ2-7, with TRBD1 matching 11 bases. The CDR3 sequence is 14 residues long. Trimming removed 5 bases from V and 5 bases from J; junction bases left unmatched: 5. The germline V gene has CDR1 LNHDA and CDR2 SQIVND (reference sequence).

The chain employs TRBV7-9 and TRBJ2-5, with a weak D call TRBD1 (5 bases). V was shortened by 4 bases and J by 5 bases, with 20 bases between the two germline ends. Germline loops: CDR1 SEHNR, CDR2 FQNEAQ (reference sequence). The CDR3 has 16 amino acids. In nucleotides, the CDR3 is TGTGCCAGCAGCTCCTCCCACAGGCTCACCGGGGAGACCCAGTACTTC. Amino acid sequence: CASSSSHRLTGETQYF.

The CDR3 here is CASSHRDYHLSSGANVLTF. The CDR3 region has the DNA TGTGCCAGCAGTCACCGGGACTACCACTTAAGCTCTGGGGCCAACGTCCTGACTTTC. The V call is TRBV6-6, the J call TRBJ2-6; TRBD2 matches 7 bases. The ends lost 5 bases at V and 0 bases at J; junction bases unmatched: 13. There are 19 residues in the CDR3. Germline CDR1 reads MNHNY; CDR2 reads SVGAGI (reference sequence).

V gene TRBV28 combines with J gene TRBJ2-5; TRBD1 matches at 7 bases. CDR1 is MDHEN and CDR2 is SYDVKM in the germline V gene. Trimming took 5 bases from V and 4 from J; bases not matched to a gene: 7. The CDR3 runs 14 residues. The CDR3 DNA follows: TGTGCCAGCAGTCTACGACAGGGTCGAGAGACCCAGTACTTC. This sequence encodes CASSLRQGRETQYF.

This clone was found once. The chain is built from TRBV7-9 and TRBJ2-2, with 10 nucleotides matching TRBD1. Trimming took 4 bases from V and 4 from J; bases not matched to a gene: 9. The CDR3 sequence is 17 residues long. CDR1 and CDR2 (germline): SEHNR, FQNEAQ (reference sequence). The CDR3 sequence is CASSSAYGTGVTGELFF. The CDR3, as DNA: TGTGCCAGCAGCTCCGCCTACGGGACAGGGGTCACCGGGGAGCTGTTTTTT.

This chain joins TRBV19 and TRBJ2-7; D possibly corresponds to TRBD2 (6 bases). V was pared by 5 bases and J by 4 bases, with 15 bases between. CDR1 and CDR2 (germline): LNHDA, SQIVND (reference sequence). CDR3 length equals 14 residues. This chain's CDR3 is CASSPSVGRYEQYF. CDR3 nucleotides: TGTGCCAGTAGTCCTAGCGTGGGGCGGTACGAGCAGTACTTC.

This clone has more than one count but fewer than ten. V gene TRBV11-3 combines with J gene TRBJ2-2; 10 bases fit TRBD1. In germline, CDR1 is SGHNT, CDR2 YENEEA. V was pared by 4 bases and J by 6 bases, with 5 bases of the junction left unmatched. CDR3 length: 15 amino acids. The CDR3 DNA reads as TGTGCCAGCAGCTCCGGGACAGGGGAAGCCGGGGAGCTGTTTTTT. Its protein product is CASSSGTGEAGELFF. The entire variable domain, with the rest obtained from reference TRBV11-3 and TRBJ2-2, is as follows: EAGVVQSPRYKIIEKKQPVAFWCNPISGHNTLYWYLQNLGQGPELLIRYENEEAVDDSQLPKDRFSAERLKGVDSTLKIQPAELGDSAVYLCASSSGTGEAGELFFGEGSRLTVL.

The chain couples TRBV6-4 to TRBJ2-3; 11 nucleotides match TRBD1. This CDR3 spans 17 amino acids. Unmatched junction bases numbered 6, after V lost 0 bases and J lost 4 bases. Germline CDR1 MRHNA, CDR2 SNTAGT. DNA for the CDR3: TGTGCCAGCAGTGACTCGATTAGGACAGGGGGCCCAGATACGCAGTATTTT. Its translation: CASSDSIRTGGPDTQYF.

With respect to this clone: The junction departs from the called germline gene at one end, perhaps through a read error. This rearrangement joins TRBV30 to TRBJ2-7, with 11 bases fitting TRBD2. This CDR3 is 13 amino acids long. The germline gives CDR1 GTSNPN, CDR2 SVGIG (reference sequence). Here the CDR3 DNA reads TGTGCCTGGAGATACGGGACTAGCGGCGAACGGTGCTTC. This gives the protein CAWRYGTSGERCF.

CDR3 in amino acids: CASSWRDRGPYEQYF. In nucleotides, the CDR3 is TGTGCCAGCAGTTGGAGGGACAGGGGGCCCTACGAGCAGTACTTC. V and J are TRBV6-5 and TRBJ2-7; 12 bases match TRBD1. The germline gives CDR1 MNHEY, CDR2 SVGAGI. The CDR3 sequence is 15 residues long. With 4 bases clipped from V and 2 bases from J, the junction kept 3 bases outside the gene matches.

This clone has just one count. V and J are TRBV30 and TRBJ2-7, with 10 bases aligning to TRBD1. Germline V gene sequence: CDR1 GTSNPN, CDR2 SVGIG (reference sequence). Trimming cost V 1 base and J 6 bases; bases outside gene matches: 3. This CDR3 has 13 amino acids. CDR3 loop: CAWSAGQGFEQYF. DNA of the CDR3: TGTGCCTGGAGTGCGGGACAGGGGTTCGAGCAGTACTTC.

The rearrangement uses TRBV2 and TRBJ2-5; D uncertain. CDR3 size: 13 residues. Germline CDR1 and CDR2: SNHLY and FYNNEI. The V end was cut by 6 bases, the J end by 5 bases, with 13 bases between. The CDR3 loop is CASSLVPRETQYF. The CDR3 bases are TGTGCCAGCAGCCTGGTCCCCCGGGAGACCCAGTACTTC. The variable domain in full, with the rest retrieved from reference TRBV2 and TRBJ2-5, is EPEVTQTPSHQVTQMGQEVILRCVPISNHLYFYWYRQILGQKVEFLVSFYNNEISEKSEIFDDQFSVERPDGSNFTLKIRSTKLEDSAMYFCASSLVPRETQYFGPGTRLLVL.

Regarding this clone: The identical CDR3 is also encoded by other nucleotide sequences in the sample. This chain connects TRBV5-4 to TRBJ2-1, with 10 bases identical to TRBD2. Unmatched junction bases numbered 2, after V lost 2 bases and J lost 6 bases. There are 14 residues in the CDR3. Germline V CDR1 and CDR2: SGHNT, YYREEE (reference sequence). CDR3 amino acids: CASSFRTSGNEQFF. The CDR3 DNA reads TGTGCCAGCAGCTTCCGGACTAGCGGCAATGAGCAGTTCTTC.

V gene TRBV7-2 combines with J gene TRBJ2-7; perhaps TRBD2 as D (6 bases). The CDR3 runs 14 residues. Trimming left V 5 bases short and J 4 bases short, with 15 bases between. CDR1 SGHTA and CDR2 FQGNSA come from the germline V gene. The CDR3 reads CASSPPSGLYEQYF. CDR3 DNA: TGTGCCAGCAGCCCCCCCAGCGGACTATACGAGCAGTACTTC.

This clone was counted only a few times. This chain joins TRBV7-2 and TRBJ1-5, with 9 positions matching TRBD1. Germline CDR1 SGHTA, CDR2 FQGNSA. Trimming removed 4 bases from V and 2 bases from J; junction bases left unmatched: 0. This CDR3 is built from 14 residues. CDR3 residues: CASSWTGGNQPQHF. CDR3 DNA: TGTGCCAGCAGCTGGACAGGGGGCAATCAGCCCCAGCATTTT.

The chain combines TRBV2 with TRBJ2-7, with D possibly TRBD1 on 5 matching bases. V lost 2 bases and J 6 bases, leaving 11 bases between the germline ends. The length of the CDR3 is 13 residues. Per the germline V gene, CDR1 is SNHLY and CDR2 is FYNNEI. The CDR3 bases are TGTGCCAGCAGTGAATTCAGGGTAGGCGAGCAGTACTTC. Amino acid sequence: CASSEFRVGEQYF.

The chain recombines TRBV28 with TRBJ2-5; a possible D gene is TRBD2 (5 bases). The CDR3 length is 14 residues. Germline V gives CDR1 MDHEN, CDR2 SYDVKM. V was shortened by 10 bases and J by 4 bases, with 19 bases between the two germline ends. The CDR3 DNA reads TGTGCCACCGTAAGTTCGGGGTTAGGAGAGACCCAGTACTTC. This translates into CATVSSGLGETQYF.

The genes are TRBV10-2 and TRBJ2-3, with a weak D call TRBD1 (6 bases). Germline CDR1 WSHSY, CDR2 SAAADI. The germline V and J ends were trimmed by 6 bases and 15 bases, with 25 bases remaining between them. The CDR3 length is 14 residues. This CDR3 reads CASSRDSTGPQKYF. CDR3 DNA: TGCGCCAGCAGCCGAGACAGTACAGGGCCTCAGAAATATTTT.

The chain carries TRBV27 and TRBJ1-5; 7 nucleotides agree with TRBD1. Germline V gene data show CDR1 as MNHEY and CDR2 as SMNVEV (reference sequence). V was pared by 4 bases and J by 2 bases, with 2 bases of the junction left unmatched. The CDR3 is 14 residues long. CDR3 sequence (DNA): TGTGCCAGCAGTTCCACAGGGGGCAATCAGCCCCAGCATTTT. Residues: CASSSTGGNQPQHF.

This rearrangement joins TRBV3-1 (or the pseudogene TRBV3-2) to TRBJ2-1; D perhaps matches TRBD2 (5 bases). The germline V and J ends were trimmed by 1 base and 6 bases, with 10 bases remaining between them. The CDR3 contains 14 residues. CDR1 is LGHDT and CDR2 is YNNKEL in the germline V gene (reference sequence). CDR3 nucleotides: TGTGCCAGCAGCCAAGGTAGGACTCCCAATGAGCAGTTCTTC. Protein product: CASSQGRTPNEQFF.

J is TRBJ2-1 and V is TRBV2, with D tentatively TRBD1 (7 bases). Germline loops: CDR1 SNHLY, CDR2 FYNNEI. Trimming shortened V by 2 bases and J by 8 bases, and 10 bases separated the two germline ends. This CDR3 is built from 13 residues. CDR3 bases: TGTGCCAGCAGTGAACAGGGGGAGGATGAGCAGTTCTTC. Translation gives CASSEQGEDEQFF.